One T cell receptor (beta chain) is described in this entry. This clonotype was counted many times. There is no known antigen for this receptor. Base qualities were left out, and no much larger clone turns up one base away. Libraries were built with multiplex PCR. TCRdb names Illumina HiSeq 4000 as the instrument used. To build TCR beta libraries, CDR3 regions were amplified by Arm-PCR using iRepertoire HTBI primers. Before sequencing, the PCR products underwent gel purification. The published analysis was carried out like this. Gene usage analysis of CDR3 amino acid clonotypes used the 55 to 65 TRBV and around 13 TRBJ segments found across samples. COPE and FqMerger were used to merge the filtered high-quality paired reads into contigs. BLAST was used to align contigs to IMGT TRBV, TRBD and TRBJ reference genes, and CDR3 was defined according to IMGT. Any clonotype with a frequency above 0.1% was counted as a highly expanded clone. Shannon entropy served as the measure of repertoire diversity, while the Gini coefficient captured V-J evenness. A clonotype found in more than one individual was treated as public. Using fastp at Q25 and MiXCR, TCRdb reprocessed the public reads and kept productive beta chains. Entries that share a CDR3 protein sequence are merged under the most common genes and DNA. TCRdb's processing, not the authors' own work, is the source of the V and J calls. The sample table lists a few hundred thousand distinct CDR3 sequences, less than 25% of them with a count of one. Of the sample, around 24% falls within the top ten clones.

This sample is part of a study of regulatory T cells in long-lasting Graves disease (dated by TCRdb to 2020 to 2022). Background for the entire study: Persistent Graves' disease meant more than 5 years of antithyroid drug treatment with TSH receptor autoantibodies that stayed positive. This study used TCR sequencing and RNA sequencing of peripheral blood to compare persistent Graves' disease patients against newly diagnosed Graves' disease patients. The study took place in China and was registered as a clinical trial. A total of some 33 samples were covered by TCR sequencing, comprising approximately 13 persistent and around 20 newly diagnosed Graves' disease patients. On average, persistent Graves' disease patients in the clinical cohort had been on antithyroid drugs for eight to twelve years. Study-wide conclusions, independent of this receptor: As a limitation, the authors acknowledged that the small sample size may reduce accuracy. Peripheral blood alone was examined, since thyroid tissue, which constituted the primary lesion, could not be accessed. Patients with persistent disease shared more public clonotypes (about 2,700) than newly diagnosed patients did (around 980). Persistent Graves' disease patients showed lower TCR Shannon entropy and fewer highly expanded clones than newly diagnosed patients, suggesting clonal expansion. TRBV28, TRBJ1-2 and TRBJ2-5 were preferentially used in persistent disease, while TRBV20-1 and TRBJ2-1 were favored in newly diagnosed disease. Sequencing and analysis were restricted to the TCR beta chain.

Including cysteine and phenylalanine, the CDR3 has 16 amino acids. Only the CDR3 part of the read is kept: 48 bases, read in frame from the first base. The germline V gene specifies MNHNS as CDR1 and SASEGT as CDR2. V is trimmed back by 7 bases and J by 4 bases, and the junction contains 11 bases that no gene match accounts for. According to the study, the label for this sample's time point signals: persistent/refractory GD, antithyroid drugs over 5 years with positive TRAb. For both TCR sequencing and RNA sequencing, RNA was extracted from PBMCs in TRIzol. Graves' disease was diagnosed according to American Thyroid Association guidelines. The patients came from an endocrinology department in Xi'an, China. Each patient gave approximately 9 milliliters of peripheral blood, collected in an EDTA anticoagulant tube. Ficoll Paque Plus density gradient separation was used to isolate PBMCs, and no additional T cell sorting was done. RNA quality was checked with an Agilent 2100 Bioanalyzer and agarose gel, and concentration with a NanoDrop 2000.

The source material was peripheral blood mononuclear cells (PBMCs), sampled when the disease was refractory, from a patient treated with antithyroid drugs. This receptor was taken from a female donor with Graves disease. The sequence is built from TRBV6-1 and TRBJ1-1; 11 central bases correspond to TRBD1. The CDR3 here reads CASTGTGGLFGTEAFF. The base sequence is TGTGCCAGCACCGGGACAGGGGGACTATTCGGCACTGAAGCTTTCTTT.